One sample yielded the 21 T cell receptor beta chains listed below, sequenced in a study of cytomegalovirus exposure and HLA in healthy donors. PCR employed 60 Vbeta and 13 Jbeta primers. Libraries were prepared by immunoSEQ multiplex PCR; TCRdb keeps only in-frame clonotypes and omits some of them. The repertoire has 80,000 to 95,000 clones, approximately 71% of them found once; the top ten carry around 16%. Sequencing used PBMCs. These receptors were collected from a woman aged 18-30 years in good health and CMV-seropositive.

This sequence joins TRBV6-1 and TRBJ2-1; 7 nucleotides agree with TRBD1. The CDR3 has 15 residues. Germline loops: CDR1 MNHNS, CDR2 SASEGT. Unmatched junction bases numbered 12, after V lost 4 bases and J lost 9 bases. CDR3 DNA: TGTGCCAGCAGTGTACGGGACAGCTACCATGGTGAGCAGTTCTTC. Translated, it gives CASSVRDSYHGEQFF.

The chain couples TRBV30 to TRBJ1-6, with TRBD1 matching over 7 bases. This CDR3 contains 15 residues. V lost 1 base, J lost 9 bases, and 9 bases stayed unmatched. CDR1 and CDR2 from the germline V gene are GTSNPN and SVGIG (reference sequence). CDR3 coding DNA: TGTGCCTGGAGTGCTCCGGGGACAGCCAGTTCACCCCTCCACTTT. It encodes CAWSAPGTASSPLHF.

This chain uses TRBV5-1 with TRBJ1-1; D is perhaps TRBD1 (5 bases). Trimming took 0 bases from V and 0 from J, leaving 9 bases between them. Germline CDR1 reads SGHRS; CDR2 reads YFSETQ. The CDR3 has 15 residues. CDR3 nucleotide sequence: TGCGCCAGCAGCTTGGTTGGGGGGGTGAACACTGAAGCTTTCTTT. This codes for CASSLVGGVNTEAFF. The variable domain in full, completed from reference TRBV5-1 and TRBJ1-1, reads KAGVTQTPRYLIKTRGQQVTLSCSPISGHRSVSWYQQTPGQGLQFLFEYFSETQRNKGNFPGRFSGRQFSNSRSEMNVSTLELGDSALYLCASSLVGGVNTEAFFGQGTRLTVV.

The chain is built from TRBV5-4 and TRBJ2-7; 13 nucleotides align to TRBD2. J gave up 6 bases and V 4 bases, and 4 bases lay outside the gene matches. This CDR3 is 14 amino acids long. The V gene's germline CDR1 is SGHNT and CDR2 YYREEE (reference sequence). The CDR3 coding sequence is TGTGCCAGCAGCGAGACTAGCGGGGGGACCGAGCAGTACTTC. The encoded protein is CASSETSGGTEQYF. Full variable domain (missing parts from reference TRBV5-4 and TRBJ2-7): ETGVTQSPTHLIKTRGQQVTLRCSSQSGHNTVSWYQQALGQGPQFIFQYYREEENGRGNFPPRFSGLQFPNYSSELNVNALELDDSALYLCASSETSGGTEQYFGPGTRLTVT.

A single count supports this clone. The rearrangement joins TRBV7-9 to TRBJ2-7; D possibly corresponds to TRBD1 (5 bases). The CDR3 is 15 residues long. The germline gives CDR1 SEHNR, CDR2 FQNEAQ (reference sequence). Trimming shortened V by 2 bases and J by 1 base, and 12 bases separated the two germline ends. The CDR3, as DNA: TGTGCCAGCAGCTTACTAGGGGCATCTTCCTACGAGCAGTACTTC. Protein: CASSLLGASSYEQYF.

This clone was seen a handful of times. In DNA, the CDR3 is TGTGCCAGCAGCGTTTCCCGGGAGGATTCACCCCTCCACTTT. Its translation: CASSVSREDSPLHF. V usage is TRBV9 and J usage is TRBJ1-6; no reliable D call. V was trimmed by 2 bases and J by 8 bases, leaving 11 bases between them. CDR3 size: 14 residues. Germline CDR1 is SGDLS and CDR2 is YYNGEE.

In DNA form, the CDR3 reads TGTGCCAGCAGCCAAGATCGGGCTAGCGGGAGACGAGATACGCAGTATTTT. Translated, it gives CASSQDRASGRRDTQYF. The J gene is TRBJ2-3, the V gene TRBV4-2; 10 bases match TRBD2. The CDR3 totals 17 residues. CDR1 is LGHNA, CDR2 YNFKEQ, per germline. With V trimmed by 0 bases and J by 5 bases, 8 bases remained unmatched.

The chain couples TRBV9 to TRBJ2-7, with 10 bases aligning to TRBD1. Germline assignment: CDR1 SGDLS and CDR2 YYNGEE. The trim removed 2 bases at V and 5 bases at J, leaving 4 bases unmatched. This CDR3 contains 14 residues. This CDR3 reads CASSVGQGHNEQYF. Written as DNA, the CDR3 is TGTGCCAGCAGCGTGGGACAGGGGCACAACGAGCAGTACTTC. The variable domain in full, with the rest retrieved from reference TRBV9 and TRBJ2-7, is DSGVTQTPKHLITATGQRVTLRCSPRSGDLSVYWYQQSLDQGLQFLIQYYNGEERAKGNILERFSAQQFPDLHSELNLSSLELGDSALYFCASSVGQGHNEQYFGPGTRLTVT.

V is TRBV13 and J is TRBJ2-2, with 7 positions matching TRBD1. The V gene's germline CDR1 is PRHDT and CDR2 FYEKMQ (reference sequence). The CDR3 loop spans 18 amino acids. V was clipped by 9 bases and J by 0 bases; unmatched bases: 16. The CDR3 here is CASGRLGAGGTNTGELFF. DNA for the CDR3: TGTGCCAGTGGTCGACTGGGGGCAGGGGGAACGAACACCGGGGAGCTGTTTTTT.

Comment on this clone: Other DNA sequences in the same sample also yield this CDR3. J is TRBJ1-4 and V is TRBV13; possible D gene TRBD1, 5 bases. CDR3 length: 14 amino acids. V lost 5 bases to trimming and J lost 5 bases, with 12 bases between them. Germline-derived CDR1 and CDR2 are PRHDT and FYEKMQ (reference sequence). The CDR3 nucleotides read TGTGCCAGCAGCCCGACAGAGGACAATGAAAAACTGTTTTTT. Its protein is CASSPTEDNEKLFF.

The chain is built from TRBV10-3 and TRBJ1-1; 7 nucleotides line up with TRBD1. CDR3 length: 15 amino acids. Trimming took 3 bases from V and 0 from J; bases not matched to a gene: 4. CDR1 and CDR2 from the germline V gene are ENHRY and SYGVKD. The DNA of the CDR3 is TGTGCCATCAGTGATCCCGGGACAGTGAACACTGAAGCTTTCTTT. This gives the protein CAISDPGTVNTEAFF.

The genes are TRBV28 and TRBJ2-2, with D possibly matching TRBD2 (5 bases). V was shortened by 8 bases and J by 1 base, with 5 bases between the two germline ends. Per germline, CDR1 MDHEN and CDR2 SYDVKM. CDR3 length: 12 amino acids. CDR3 in amino acids: CASGRNTGELFF. The CDR3 DNA is TGTGCCAGCGGGAGGAACACCGGGGAGCTGTTTTTT.

The CDR3 coding sequence is TGTGCCAGCAGTTTAGAGACAGGGGGCACCACTGAAGCTTTCTTT. Translation gives CASSLETGGTTEAFF. The chain employs TRBV2 and TRBJ1-1, with 10 bases that match TRBD1. Looked up from germline, CDR1 is SNHLY and CDR2 is FYNNEI. V shed 5 bases, J shed 4 bases, and the junction held 7 bases outside the gene matches. This CDR3 is built from 15 residues.

The CDR3 sequence: CASSFSAGELFF. CDR3 nucleotide sequence: TGTGCCAGCAGTTTTTCGGCCGGGGAGCTGTTTTTT. The rearrangement uses TRBV28 and TRBJ2-2; D not resolved. CDR1 and CDR2 from the germline V gene are MDHEN and SYDVKM. The CDR3 totals 12 residues. Trimming took off 3 bases at V and 6 bases at J, with 5 bases between the two ends.

The rearrangement links TRBV7-8 to TRBJ2-5; 9 positions agree with TRBD1. With 1 base clipped from V and 4 bases from J, the junction kept 4 bases outside the gene matches. CDR3 length: 15 residues. Germline V gene sequence: CDR1 SGHVS, CDR2 FQNEAQ. CDR3 bases: TGTGCCAGCAGCTTAGGGACAGGGGAGCGAGAGACCCAGTACTTC. Translation gives CASSLGTGERETQYF.

V gene TRBV28 combines with J gene TRBJ2-7, with D uncertain. V dropped 5 bases and J dropped 3 bases, with 5 bases sitting between them. The germline gives CDR1 MDHEN, CDR2 SYDVKM. This CDR3 spans 11 amino acids. CDR3 protein: CASSPNYEQYF. The CDR3 DNA is TGTGCCAGCAGTCCAAACTACGAGCAGTACTTC.

The V call is TRBV20-1, the J call TRBJ2-7; 7 bases agree with TRBD1. V was clipped by 6 bases and J by 3 bases; unmatched bases: 2. CDR3 length equals 11 residues. Germline V lookup: CDR1 DFQATT, CDR2 SNEGSKA (reference sequence). The CDR3 here is CSAPGGYEQYF. The DNA for the CDR3 is TGCAGTGCGCCAGGGGGCTACGAGCAGTACTTC.

V is TRBV4-3 and J is TRBJ1-2; D possibly corresponds to TRBD1 (6 bases). V was pared by 0 bases and J by 8 bases, with 28 bases between. Germline V gives CDR1 LGHNA, CDR2 YSLEER. The CDR3 has 19 residues. Written as DNA, the CDR3 is TGCGCCAGCAGCCAAGATCTCGGAAGGTTGCCGGGGGGCAGTGGGGGCTACACCTTC. Translated, it gives CASSQDLGRLPGGSGGYTF.

This clone was seen just once. The chain is built from TRBV11-1 and TRBJ2-7; TRBD1 aligns across 9 bases. The V gene's germline CDR1 is SGHAT and CDR2 FQDESV (reference sequence). The J segment lost 3 bases and the V segment lost 1 base, leaving 4 bases of the junction unmatched. The CDR3 totals 15 residues. The CDR3 DNA sequence: TGTGCCAGCAGCTTAGGGACAGGGGTTAACTACGAGCAGTACTTC. This codes for CASSLGTGVNYEQYF. The entire variable domain, with the rest obtained from reference TRBV11-1 and TRBJ2-7, is as follows: EAEVAQSPRYKITEKSQAVAFWCDPISGHATLYWYRQILGQGPELLVQFQDESVVDDSQLPKDRFSAERLKGVDSTLKIQPAELGDSAMYLCASSLGTGVNYEQYFGPGTRLTVT.

This clone was detected a few times. This chain joins TRBV27 and TRBJ1-6; D is unclear. V lost 4 bases to trimming and J lost 2 bases, with 9 bases between them. The CDR3 has 15 residues. Germline-derived CDR1 and CDR2 are MNHEY and SMNVEV (reference sequence). This chain's CDR3 is CASSSRQTYNSPLHF. CDR3 bases: TGTGCCAGCAGTTCCCGTCAGACCTATAATTCACCCCTCCACTTT.

V is TRBV19 and J is TRBJ2-4; 8 bases are a match to TRBD2. From germline, CDR1 is LNHDA and CDR2 SQIVND (reference sequence). The CDR3 covers 20 residues. V gave up 5 bases and J gave up 1 base; unmatched junction bases: 19. The CDR3 region has the DNA TGTGCCAGTAGTCCCCGGGACCTCCGAAGCGGGAGTACGGCCAAAAACATTCAGTACTTC. It translates to CASSPRDLRSGSTAKNIQYF. The full variable domain, its missing parts supplied by reference TRBV19 and TRBJ2-4, is DGGITQSPKYLFRKEGQNVTLSCEQNLNHDAMYWYRQDPGQGLRLIYYSQIVNDFQKGDIAEGYSVSREKKESFPLTVTSAQKNPTAFYLCASSPRDLRSGSTAKNIQYFGAGTRLSVL.